The 14 T cell receptor beta chains presented below share a single source sample, sequenced in a study of blood T cells in healthy people across ages. Using a J-beta primer mix together with a sample-barcoded 5' primer, a second PCR was run for roughly 6 to 12 cycles. TCRdb analysed the 5' RACE reads with MiXCR anew, one entry per CDR3 protein. This table has about 800,000 distinct CDR3 sequences, roughly 25% appearing once. The sample also formed part of further work on T cells of mothers and their children.

Sequenced input: blood. These TCRs come from a boy younger than 18 in good health.

This clonotype was recorded only once. Relative to the germline gene, one junction end is altered; a read error may explain this. The rearrangement uses TRBV20-1 and TRBJ1-6; maybe TRBD1 (5 bases). The CDR3 extends over 16 amino acids. Germline V gene data show CDR1 as DFQATT and CDR2 as SNEGSKA (reference sequence). The CDR3, as DNA: TGCAGTGCAAGAGGGACCGTACAAGGGAAAGTTTCACCCCTCCACTTT. As protein: CSARGTVQGKVSPLHF.

The chain recombines TRBV5-1 with TRBJ2-3; the match to TRBD1 covers 8 bases. CDR3 length equals 16 residues. After removal of 4 bases from V and 2 bases from J, the junction contained 9 bases not matched to a gene. Germline CDR1 and CDR2: SGHRS and YFSETQ. CDR3 nucleotides: TGCGCCAGCAGCCAGGGACAGGCCGAATTCACAGATACGCAGTATTTT. Translated: CASSQGQAEFTDTQYF.

In its sample, this clonotype was seen a few times. The rearrangement uses TRBV24-1 and TRBJ1-2; D call uncertain. V lost 3 bases and J lost 8, with 15 bases in between. CDR3 length: 14 residues. Germline V gives CDR1 KGHDR, CDR2 SFDVKD. CDR3 residues: CATSDRREPGGYTF. CDR3 nucleotide sequence: TGTGCCACCAGTGATAGACGCGAGCCCGGCGGCTACACCTTC.

The chain uses TRBV27 and TRBJ2-1, with a possible D match to TRBD2 (6 bases). There are 11 residues in the CDR3. Germline V gene data show CDR1 as MNHEY and CDR2 as SMNVEV (reference sequence). This chain's CDR3 is CATRTYNEQFF. The DNA of the CDR3 is TGTGCGACTAGAACATACAATGAGCAGTTCTTC.

A few counts support this clonotype. The chain is built from TRBV5-1 and TRBJ2-6; weak D call: TRBD2 (5 bases). The germline V gene has CDR1 SGHRS and CDR2 YFSETQ. CDR3 length: 18 amino acids. Deletions cut 0 bases from V and 4 bases from J, with 17 bases between. The CDR3 spells CASSLAVFPGSGANVLTF. The CDR3 nucleotides are TGCGCCAGCAGCTTGGCGGTCTTTCCGGGGTCAGGGGCCAACGTCCTGACTTTC.

There are a few counts of this clonotype. The chain joins TRBV4-3 to TRBJ1-3; D is perhaps TRBD1 (5 bases). CDR1 LGHNA and CDR2 YSLEER come from the germline V gene. V shed 0 bases and J shed 2 bases, with 11 bases lying between them. The CDR3 is made up of 16 amino acids. The CDR3 nucleotides read TGCGCCAGCAGCCAAGATACAGGCAACCCTGGAAACACCATATATTTT. Protein sequence: CASSQDTGNPGNTIYF.

This chain links TRBV7-2 with TRBJ1-1, with D unresolved. The V end was cut by 1 base, the J end by 0 bases, with 6 bases between. Per the germline V gene, CDR1 is SGHTA and CDR2 is FQGNSA. The CDR3 runs 14 residues. CDR3 in DNA: TGTGCCAGCAGCTTAGTCAGATTGAACACTGAAGCTTTCTTT. As protein: CASSLVRLNTEAFF. Drawing the rest from reference TRBV7-2 and TRBJ1-1, the complete variable domain is GAGVSQSPSNKVTEKGKDVELRCDPISGHTALYWYRQSLGQGLEFLIYFQGNSAPDKSGLPSDRFSAERTGGSVSTLTIQRTQQEDSAVYLCASSLVRLNTEAFFGQGTRLTVV.

This clonotype was counted a few times. The J gene is TRBJ2-3, the V gene TRBV5-1; a possible D gene is TRBD1 (6 bases). CDR1 and CDR2 from the germline V gene are SGHRS and YFSETQ. CDR3 length: 16 residues. Trimming removed 5 bases from V and 1 base from J, with 17 bases in between. In nucleotides, the CDR3 is TGCGCCAGCAGGTTACAGGGAAGTGGAGGCACAGATACGCAGTATTTT. Encoded protein: CASRLQGSGGTDTQYF.

This clonotype was recorded a few times. The chain combines TRBV7-9 with TRBJ2-7, with D perhaps matching TRBD1 (6 bases). The CDR3 is 11 amino acids. Germline loops: CDR1 SEHNR, CDR2 FQNEAQ (reference sequence). CDR3 residues: CAEGQGIEQYF. The CDR3 nucleotides read TGTGCAGAAGGGCAGGGGATCGAGCAGTACTTC.

The V gene is TRBV6-2 or TRBV6-3, the J gene TRBJ2-7; D gene ambiguous. Germline V gene data show CDR1 as MNHEY and CDR2 as SVGEGT. Trimming removed 5 bases from V and 2 bases from J, with 16 bases in between. The CDR3 consists of 15 residues. The chain's CDR3 is CASSLEDVGPYEQYF. The DNA for the CDR3 is TGTGCCAGCAGTCTAGAGGACGTTGGACCCTACGAGCAGTACTTC.

This clonotype turned up a few times. This CDR3 is CASRRDRGETQYF. The CDR3 coding sequence is TGTGCCAGCAGAAGGGACAGGGGTGAGACCCAGTACTTC. The rearrangement links TRBV2 to TRBJ2-5, with 10 bases that match TRBD1. J lost 5 bases, V lost 6 bases, and 3 bases had no gene match. Germline-derived CDR1 and CDR2 are SNHLY and FYNNEI. The CDR3 has 13 residues.

This clonotype was seen a handful of times. The chain uses TRBV5-1 and TRBJ2-4, with 9 bases identical to TRBD2. The length of the CDR3 is 15 residues. Germline values: CDR1 SGHRS, CDR2 YFSETQ. J was trimmed by 6 bases and V by 3 bases; bases with no gene match: 7. This CDR3 is CASSYLAGERNIQYF. In DNA, the CDR3 is TGCGCCAGCAGCTACTTAGCGGGAGAGCGAAACATTCAGTACTTC.

The gene calls are TRBV28 and TRBJ2-2; D not certain. V lost 2 bases, J lost 7 bases, and 11 bases lay in between. Per germline, CDR1 MDHEN and CDR2 SYDVKM. The CDR3 loop spans 14 amino acids. CDR3 bases: TGTGCCAGCAGTTTAGTGGAGTCGGGCGGGGAGCTGTTTTTT. Translated: CASSLVESGGELFF.

This clonotype has more than one count but fewer than ten. V is TRBV29-1 and J is TRBJ2-1; 7 positions match TRBD2. V dropped 8 bases and J dropped 2; count of bases not matched to a gene: 9. Germline V lookup: CDR1 SQVTM, CDR2 ANQGSEA. This CDR3 comprises 14 residues. The CDR3 protein is CSHLGGRPYNEQFF. CDR3 bases: TGCAGCCATCTGGGGGGGAGGCCCTACAATGAGCAGTTCTTC.